This T cell receptor (beta chain) is from a study of blood T cell repertoires in COVID-19. The overall study: COVID-19 samples collected from the United States, Italy and Spain covered acute and convalescent phases.

Germline V gene lookup returns CDR1 SGHTA and CDR2 FQGNSA. V lost 3 bases, J lost 1 base, and 6 bases lay in between. This CDR3 comprises 13 residues. Residents of about two dozen US areas, aged 18 to 89 years, made up the participants. What the recovered Cohort 3 donors had was two negative PCRs, clearance, or symptom resolution. TCRdb's copy holds only in-frame clones and misses some; the assay was immunoSEQ multiplex PCR. Of under 150,000 clones detected, around four fifths appear once; the ten largest clones hold 6.2%. This rearrangement joins TRBV7-2 to TRBJ1-2, with D unresolved. Material: PBMCs or T cells enriched from blood (not recorded which). This sequence originates from a woman aged 40 to 49 who had recovered from COVID-19. DNA of the CDR3: TGTGCCAGCAGCTTCGGGGTTAACTATGGCTACACCTTC. It specifies CASSFGVNYGYTF.